The 11 T cell receptor beta chains below come from one sample, sequenced in a study of blood T cell repertoires in COVID-19. Sequencing was performed with immunoSEQ multiplex PCR; in TCRdb, only in-frame clones are kept and a portion is missing. This repertoire shows around 100,000 clones, 65% to 90% found once; its top ten account for 2% to 3%. Sequenced input: PBMCs or T cells enriched from blood (not recorded which). The origin of the receptors is a woman aged 50 to 60 who had recovered from COVID-19.

This rearrangement joins TRBV7-8 to TRBJ1-2, with 7 bases identical to TRBD1. The CDR3 has 16 residues. V shed 0 bases, J shed 2 bases, and the junction held 6 bases outside the gene matches. In germline, CDR1 is SGHVS, CDR2 FQNEAQ. CDR3 in DNA: TGTGCCAGCAGCTTAGCTAGTGAGGGACAGAACTATGGCTACACCTTC. This codes for CASSLASEGQNYGYTF.

The chain recombines TRBV14 with TRBJ2-3; 10 positions match TRBD2. Germline V gene lookup returns CDR1 SGHDN and CDR2 FVKESK. V lost 3 bases and J lost 4; bases outside the gene matches: 4. The CDR3 extends over 15 amino acids. CDR3 DNA: TGTGCCAGCAGCCATCTAGCGGGAGCCGCAGATACGCAGTATTTT. This codes for CASSHLAGAADTQYF.

The V gene is TRBV5-1, the J gene TRBJ2-5; 11 nucleotides align to TRBD2. The CDR3 length is 14 residues. Germline CDR1 SGHRS, CDR2 YFSETQ. The ends lost 7 bases at V and 4 bases at J; junction bases unmatched: 6. The CDR3 here is CASGLAGGGETQYF. The CDR3 DNA follows: TGCGCCAGCGGCCTAGCGGGGGGTGGAGAGACCCAGTACTTC. Looking up the rest from reference TRBV5-1 and TRBJ2-5 gives the full variable domain: KAGVTQTPRYLIKTRGQQVTLSCSPISGHRSVSWYQQTPGQGLQFLFEYFSETQRNKGNFPGRFSGRQFSNSRSEMNVSTLELGDSALYLCASGLAGGGETQYFGPGTRLLVL.

The chain recombines TRBV10-2 with TRBJ1-1; D is perhaps TRBD1 (6 bases). The germline V and J ends were trimmed by 2 bases and 8 bases, with 15 bases remaining between them. Germline CDR1 is WSHSY and CDR2 is SAAADI. The CDR3 totals 14 residues. The CDR3 is CASSEKGGAGEAFF. The CDR3 bases are TGCGCCAGCAGTGAGAAGGGGGGGGCAGGAGAAGCTTTCTTT.

The chain combines TRBV24-1 with TRBJ2-4; D is perhaps TRBD1 (6 bases). V dropped 3 bases and J dropped 0 bases, with 11 bases sitting between them. The CDR3 runs to 16 residues. CDR1 is KGHDR, CDR2 SFDVKD, per germline. The CDR3 loop is CATSDASRGAKNIQYF. The DNA of the CDR3 is TGTGCCACCAGTGATGCATCCAGGGGAGCCAAAAACATTCAGTACTTC.

The chain couples TRBV10-3 to TRBJ2-2; D is possibly TRBD1 (6 bases). The CDR3 length is 16 residues. Germline V gives CDR1 ENHRY, CDR2 SYGVKD. The V gene lost 6 bases and the J gene lost 6 bases, with 20 bases spanning the gap. The CDR3 region is CAISQGNRVKAGELFF. The CDR3 coding sequence is TGTGCCATCAGCCAGGGGAATCGGGTTAAGGCCGGGGAGCTGTTTTTT.

The rearrangement uses TRBV28 and TRBJ2-5, with 11 bases that match TRBD2. Germline V lookup: CDR1 MDHEN, CDR2 SYDVKM. The CDR3 spans 16 residues. V lost 6 bases, J lost 0 bases, and 6 bases stayed unmatched. CDR3 sequence (DNA): TGTGCCAGCAGGGTCGGGACTAGCGGATACCAAGAGACCCAGTACTTC. Translating gives CASRVGTSGYQETQYF.

V usage is TRBV3-1 (or the pseudogene TRBV3-2) and J usage is TRBJ1-2, with D possibly matching TRBD1 (6 bases). Deletions cut 0 bases from V and 4 bases from J, with 12 bases between. Looked up from germline, CDR1 is LGHDT and CDR2 is YNNKEL (reference sequence). This CDR3 is 15 amino acids long. For the CDR3, the DNA is TGTGCCAGCAGCCAAGATAGGACAGACTTCTATGGCTACACCTTC. It encodes CASSQDRTDFYGYTF.

V and J are TRBV28 and TRBJ1-5; tentative D call: TRBD1 (6 bases). The germline V and J ends were trimmed by 6 bases and 0 bases, with 27 bases remaining between them. The germline V gene encodes CDR1 MDHEN and CDR2 SYDVKM. The CDR3 has 20 residues. The CDR3 reads CASSPVPIKQGVNSNQPQHF. For the CDR3, the DNA is TGTGCCAGCAGCCCAGTTCCCATCAAACAGGGAGTCAATAGCAATCAGCCCCAGCATTTT. Full variable domain (remainder filled in from reference TRBV28 and TRBJ1-5): DVKVTQSSRYLVKRTGEKVFLECVQDMDHENMFWYRQDPGLGLRLIYFSYDVKMKEKGDIPEGYSVSREKKERFSLILESASTNQTSMYLCASSPVPIKQGVNSNQPQHFGDGTRLSIL.

The chain joins TRBV9 to TRBJ1-5, with TRBD1 identical over 7 bases. This CDR3 spans 18 amino acids. Germline CDR1 SGDLS, CDR2 YYNGEE. V dropped 4 bases and J dropped 4; count of bases not matched to a gene: 17. CDR3: CASSPGGRTGEVNQPQHF. In DNA, the CDR3 is TGTGCCAGCAGCCCAGGAGGCCGTACAGGGGAGGTTAATCAGCCCCAGCATTTT.

This clone showed up just a few times. The gene calls are TRBV16 and TRBJ1-5, with 7 bases fitting TRBD1. Trimming removed 4 bases from V and 4 bases from J; junction bases left unmatched: 7. Per germline, CDR1 KGHSY and CDR2 FQNENV. The CDR3 runs 15 residues. The CDR3 loop reads CASSLRPGGNQPQHF. As DNA, the CDR3 is TGTGCCAGCAGCCTCCGGCCAGGGGGTAATCAGCCCCAGCATTTT.